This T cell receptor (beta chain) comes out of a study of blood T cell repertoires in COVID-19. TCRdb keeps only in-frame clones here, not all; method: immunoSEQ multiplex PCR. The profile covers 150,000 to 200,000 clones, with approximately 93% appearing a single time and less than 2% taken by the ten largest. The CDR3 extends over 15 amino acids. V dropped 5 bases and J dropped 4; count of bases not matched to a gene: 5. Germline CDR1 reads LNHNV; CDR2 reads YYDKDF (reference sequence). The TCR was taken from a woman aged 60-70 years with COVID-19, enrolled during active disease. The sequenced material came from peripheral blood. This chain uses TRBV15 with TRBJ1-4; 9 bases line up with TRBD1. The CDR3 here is CATSLSDRGNEKLFF. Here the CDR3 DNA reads TGTGCCACCAGCCTATCGGACAGGGGTAATGAAAAACTGTTTTTT. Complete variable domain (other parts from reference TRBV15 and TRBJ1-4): DAMVIQNPRYQVTQFGKPVTLSCSQTLNHNVMYWYQQKSSQAPKLLFHYYDKDFNNEADTPDNFQSRRPNTSFCFLDIRSPGLGDTAMYLCATSLSDRGNEKLFFGSGTQLSVL.